The clone carrying this T cell receptor (beta chain) was observed at least ten times. The sample comes from a study of T cells after yellow fever vaccination. Study context: Researchers used SMART-Seq v4 Ultra Low Input to prepare fractions that had low cell numbers.

Template switching by 5'RACE produced TCR cDNA, adding a universal primer site and UMIs. TCRdb reprocessed the 5' RACE reads via MiXCR and lists one record per CDR3 protein. The data show about 170,000 distinct CDR3 sequences, about 6.2% seen once. Germline V CDR1 and CDR2: DFQATT, SNEGSKA (reference sequence). This CDR3 contains 16 residues. The V and J ends lost 1 base and 0 bases respectively, with 14 bases between them. The TCR was taken from a man between 18 and 29 years old who received the YFV17D yellow fever vaccine. The sequenced sample was CD4+ T cells sorted from PBMCs, obtained on the day of the first yellow fever vaccination. This chain links TRBV20-1 with TRBJ2-3, with D possibly being TRBD1 (6 bases). The CDR3 DNA reads as TGCAGTGCTAGAGTTAAGGGGGTGGATAGCACAGATACGCAGTATTTT. Protein product: CSARVKGVDSTDTQYF.